This T cell receptor beta chain was profiled in a study of shared T cell receptors in the human thymus. Clones were read by immunoSEQ multiplex PCR, and TCRdb kept only the in-frame ones, dropping some. The top ten hold about 0.01% of the sample, which has some 700,000 clones, more than 75% seen once. CDR1 and CDR2 from the germline V gene are SEHNR and FQNEAQ (reference sequence). The ends lost 2 bases at V and 4 bases at J; junction bases unmatched: 13. This CDR3 has 17 residues. The same data also went into a second study, on human thymus T cells. That paper adds: Gene usage for V and J segments appeared biased in thymic and blood repertoires.

What was sequenced was thymocytes. The sequence came from a boy in the first two years of life with a congenital heart defect. The chain carries TRBV7-9 and TRBJ2-5, with TRBD2 matching 7 bases. CDR3 DNA sequence: TGTGCCAGCAGCTTAAGGAGGACTACCGGGGGGAGAGAGACCCAGTACTTC. Residues: CASSLRRTTGGRETQYF. The whole variable domain, remainder taken from reference TRBV7-9 and TRBJ2-5, is DTGVSQNPRHKITKRGQNVTFRCDPISEHNRLYWYRQTLGQGPEFLTYFQNEAQLEKSRLLSDRFSAERPKGSFSTLEIQRTEQGDSAMYLCASSLRRTTGGRETQYFGPGTRLLVL.